The 12 T cell receptor beta chains below come from one sample, sequenced in a study of breast tumors, draining lymph nodes, adjacent tissues. The lymph nodes were axillary draining lymph nodes from breast cancer patients. MiXCR, applied by TCRdb to the multiplex PCR reads, yields one record per CDR3 protein. The repertoire holds around 130,000 distinct CDR3 sequences, with 20% as singletons. Sequenced input: axillary lymph node tissue. These receptors were taken from a female donor with breast cancer. Some clones in this sample may be carry-over from other donors' samples.

About this clonotype itself: Possible read error: a much larger clone is one base away. V is TRBV5-1 and J is TRBJ1-4; D remains unclear. The CDR3 contains 13 residues. Germline CDR1 and CDR2: SGHRS and YFSETQ. Here the CDR3 DNA reads TGCGCCAGCAGCAGGACCCCTGACGAAAAACTGCTTTTT. Translating gives CASSRTPDEKLLF.

A remark on this clonotype: This may come from a read error, since a much larger clone is one base off. V and J are TRBV7-9 and TRBJ2-2, with D possibly matching TRBD1 (6 bases). CDR1 and CDR2 from the germline V gene are SEHNR and FQNEAQ (reference sequence). Deletions cut 6 bases from V and 6 bases from J, with 14 bases between. The CDR3 totals 14 residues. The CDR3 loop is CASRNDRKAGELFF. In DNA form, the CDR3 reads TGTGCCAGCAGAAATGACAGGAAGGCCGGGGAGCTGTTTTTT.

This clonotype was seen at least ten times. The chain joins TRBV2 to TRBJ2-2, with TRBD2 matching over 8 bases. The V and J ends lost 8 bases and 0 bases, in that order; junction bases with no gene match: 5. The CDR3 has 15 amino acids. Germline-derived CDR1 and CDR2 are SNHLY and FYNNEI. The CDR3 region has the DNA TGTGCCAGCGGGCGGGGGGCTACGAACACCGGGGAGCTGTTTTTT. Encoded protein: CASGRGATNTGELFF.

As to this clonotype: This may arise from a read error, as a much more abundant clone is one base away. The chain combines TRBV19 with TRBJ2-5; D is tentatively TRBD1 or TRBD2 (5 bases each). This CDR3 spans 14 amino acids. Per the germline V gene, CDR1 is LNHDA and CDR2 is SQIVND (reference sequence). Trimming stripped 4 bases from V and 5 bases from J, with 14 bases between. The CDR3 spells CASSTARGVETQYF. The CDR3 nucleotides are TGTGCCAGTAGTACGGCGAGAGGGGTTGAGACCCAGTACTTC.

This clonotype has at least ten counts. The chain is built from TRBV6-5 and TRBJ2-7; D may be TRBD1 (6 bases). The CDR3 is made up of 16 amino acids. V was clipped by 6 bases and J by 2 bases, with 20 bases between them. CDR1 MNHEY and CDR2 SVGAGI come from the germline V gene. The CDR3 protein is CASRPTWTAYTYEQYF. The CDR3 DNA is TGTGCCAGCAGGCCGACCTGGACAGCTTACACCTACGAGCAGTACTTC.

In regard to this clonotype: A much larger clone sits a single nucleotide away, making a read error possible. The chain joins TRBV6-2 or TRBV6-3 to TRBJ2-7; 8 bases are a match to TRBD2. The CDR3 is made up of 17 amino acids. Germline assignment: CDR1 MNHEY and CDR2 SVGEGT. Trimming at V came to 2 bases and at J to 4 bases, leaving 13 bases not matched to a gene. The CDR3 DNA reads TGTGCCAGCAGTTACGGGACTAGTTTATCGAGCCGTTACGAGCAGTACTTC. It translates to CASSYGTSLSSRYEQYF.

DNA for the CDR3: TGTGCCAGCAGTGAACGAGGGGCTATTGAGAACACCATATATTTT. Translated, it gives CASSERGAIENTIYF. The chain has TRBV6-1 and TRBJ1-3; maybe TRBD1 (5 bases). Deletions cut 2 bases from V and 7 bases from J, with 15 bases between. This CDR3 has 15 residues. Per germline, CDR1 MNHNS and CDR2 SASEGT.

This clonotype was detected ten times or more. The V gene is TRBV29-1, the J gene TRBJ2-5; no clear D. CDR3 length: 13 residues. The V gene lost 2 bases and the J gene lost 1 base, with 8 bases spanning the gap. Germline CDR1 is SQVTM and CDR2 is ANQGSEA. CDR3 DNA: TGCAGCGTTGAAAAGTCAACCCAAGAGACCCAGTACTTC. It is translated as CSVEKSTQETQYF.

In its sample, this clonotype was seen many times. The genes are TRBV6-5 and TRBJ2-1; 7 bases map to TRBD1. V was clipped by 4 bases and J by 4 bases; unmatched bases: 7. This CDR3 comprises 15 residues. Germline V gene data show CDR1 as MNHEY and CDR2 as SVGAGI. This chain's CDR3 is CASSSRDSIYNEQFF. CDR3 coding DNA: TGTGCCAGCAGTTCCCGGGACAGCATATACAATGAGCAGTTCTTC.

Of note for this clonotype: A junction end diverges from the germline sequence, so it may reflect a read error. The V call is TRBV7-8, the J call TRBJ1-1, with 11 bases aligning to TRBD1. The germline gives CDR1 SGHVS, CDR2 FQNEAQ. CDR3 length equals 13 residues. The CDR3 bases are TGTGCCAGCAGTAGGGACAGGGGGGATGAAGCTCTCTTT. Its translation is CASSRDRGDEALF.

Concerning this clonotype: A much larger clonotype is one base distant, so this may be a read error. The V call is TRBV7-9, the J call TRBJ2-3; TRBD1 is a possible D gene (6 bases). The CDR3 consists of 14 residues. Germline CDR1 is SEHNR and CDR2 is FQNEAQ (reference sequence). DNA of the CDR3: TGTGCCAGCAGCCCTCGGACTCCGACAGGTACGCAGTATTTT. Amino acids: CASSPRTPTGTQYF.

There are many counts of this clonotype. V is TRBV7-2 and J is TRBJ2-1; TRBD1 matches at 7 bases. The CDR3 consists of 14 residues. Looked up from germline, CDR1 is SGHTA and CDR2 is FQGNSA. With 0 bases clipped from V and 9 bases from J, the junction kept 5 bases outside the gene matches. CDR3 sequence reads: CASSLAPQGPEQFF. Written as DNA, the CDR3 is TGTGCCAGCAGCTTAGCGCCACAGGGGCCTGAGCAGTTCTTC. Full variable domain (rest looked up from reference TRBV7-2 and TRBJ2-1): GAGVSQSPSNKVTEKGKDVELRCDPISGHTALYWYRQSLGQGLEFLIYFQGNSAPDKSGLPSDRFSAERTGGSVSTLTIQRTQQEDSAVYLCASSLAPQGPEQFFGPGTRLTVL.